These T cell receptor beta chains were read from a single sample in a study of T cell clusters in autoimmune cytopenias. With the multiplex PCR reads reprocessed, TCRdb shows one record per CDR3 protein and no DNA. The repertoire table contains around 5,000 distinct CDR3 sequences. A further study also used this sample, focusing on T cell repertoires in aging, cancer and after chemotherapy.

Sequencing was performed on peripheral blood. Receptors originate from a human donor in good health. CDR3s include the opening cysteine and the closing phenylalanine or tryptophan. Some rows have no size entry. The others give once, few or many, or a class for an expanded clone.

>TRBV11-1|TRBJ2-1|NA
CASSLVGAHNEQFF
>TRBV5-5|TRBJ1-1|NA
CASSLEWRSTEAFF
>TRBV6-5|TRBJ1-6|NA
CASSYRPPDRPWNSPLHF
>TRBV7-6|TRBJ2-7|NA
CASSLETGPSYEQYF
>TRBV12-3/TRBV12-4|TRBJ2-1|NA
CASSLGQGALEEQFF
>TRBV6-2/TRBV6-3|TRBJ1-2|NA
CASSYTPTGDYGYTF
>TRBV12-3/TRBV12-4|TRBJ1-5|NA
CASSLGRVADQPQHF
>TRBV6-5|TRBJ1-2|medium-sized
CASRAGTLGYTF
>TRBV6-1|TRBJ1-3|NA
CASSNGHAAGNTIYF
>TRBV30|TRBJ2-2|medium-sized
CASPTGLTNTGELFF
>TRBV24-1|TRBJ2-5|NA
CATSDRTTGVRAKENQYF
>TRBV27|TRBJ2-5|medium-sized
CASSSQGGRETQYF
>TRBV12-3/TRBV12-4|TRBJ1-2|NA
CASSRLDRNYGYTF
>TRBV19|TRBJ2-6|large
CASRPGANVLTF
>TRBV5-6|TRBJ2-7|NA
CASQPGTERGEQYF
>TRBV7-2|TRBJ1-3|NA
CASSEQGGGNTIYF
>TRBV5-1|TRBJ2-1|NA
CASSLALRGTYNEQFF
>TRBV6-5|TRBJ1-3|NA
CASRWTAISGNTIYF
>TRBV29-1|TRBJ2-7|medium-sized
CSFSAGQGALHEQYF
>TRBV10-3|TRBJ2-7|NA
CAISESTRDRPSEQYF
>TRBV6-5|TRBJ1-6|NA
CASRDLGRRNSPLHF
>TRBV14|TRBJ1-6|NA
CASSQDPTYTGTNSPLHF
>TRBV19|TRBJ2-3|NA
CASSIGTGGSETDTQYF
>TRBV19|TRBJ2-1|medium-sized
CASSIAGSYNEQFF
>TRBV7-9|TRBJ2-1|NA
CASSPLAGGRQFF
>TRBV19|TRBJ1-4|medium-sized
CASSGVPGGGEKLFF
>TRBV7-2|TRBJ2-7|NA
CASSRDTYSYEQYF
>TRBV19|TRBJ2-7|large
CASSGQGGDEQYF
>TRBV7-6|TRBJ2-2|NA
CASSPSHLRGHTGELFF
>TRBV24-1|TRBJ1-2|NA
CATSDSYRGGYTF
>TRBV12-3/TRBV12-4|TRBJ1-5|medium-sized
CASRRQGGNQPQHF
>TRBV10-3|TRBJ1-6|NA
CAISREDDSPLHF
>TRBV5-1|TRBJ2-2|NA
CASSLREGYTGELFF
>TRBV6-1|TRBJ2-5|NA
CASAASGGLGETQYF
>TRBV6-6|TRBJ1-6|NA
CASSFSTNSPLHF
>TRBV5-5|TRBJ1-5|NA
CASSLGQLVNQPQHF
>TRBV18|TRBJ1-1|NA
CASSQRGGADTEAFF
>TRBV30|TRBJ1-6|NA
CAWSVRQGTPLHF
>TRBV5-6|TRBJ1-5|NA
CASSFSGVNNQPQHF
>TRBV7-9|TRBJ2-3|NA
CASSIRTPDTQYF